These 18 T cell receptor beta chains originate from one sample sequenced in a study of CD8 T cells in Susac syndrome. The RNA input was roughly 0.5 to 1 ug, and it was reverse transcribed with random hexamers. Each CDR3 protein gets one entry after TCRdb re-called the immunoSEQ multiplex PCR reads with MiXCR. The sample consists of 350,000 to 550,000 distinct CDR3 sequences, more than 70% of them appearing once. The sample taken for sequencing was CD8+ T cells from PBMCs. These TCRs come from a human donor with multiple sclerosis.

This chain links TRBV5-1 with TRBJ1-1; D may be TRBD1 (5 bases). The CDR3 covers 13 residues. With 0 bases removed from V and 7 bases from J, the gap between germline ends came to 10 bases. Per the germline V gene, CDR1 is SGHRS and CDR2 is YFSETQ. CDR3 in amino acids: CASSLVGGSEAFF. CDR3 nucleotide sequence: TGCGCCAGCAGCTTGGTCGGGGGTAGTGAAGCTTTCTTT.

This rearrangement joins TRBV4-2 to TRBJ1-1; tentatively, D is TRBD1 (5 bases). V shed 2 bases and J shed 6 bases, with 10 bases lying between them. The CDR3 loop spans 13 amino acids. Germline V lookup: CDR1 LGHNA, CDR2 YNFKEQ. CDR3 in amino acids: CASSQLQVSEAFF. DNA of the CDR3: TGTGCCAGCAGCCAATTACAGGTTTCTGAAGCTTTCTTT.

The V and J genes are TRBV20-1 and TRBJ2-1; 10 bases line up with TRBD2. The CDR3 has 16 residues. Germline values: CDR1 DFQATT, CDR2 SNEGSKA (reference sequence). The ends lost 0 bases at V and 5 bases at J; junction bases unmatched: 7. Written as DNA, the CDR3 is TGCAGTGCTAGAGACTTCCTAGCGGGGGTCGACAATGAGCAGTTCTTC. This sequence encodes CSARDFLAGVDNEQFF.

V and J are TRBV9 and TRBJ2-1; 11 nucleotides align to TRBD1. V gave up 4 bases and J gave up 8 bases; unmatched junction bases: 5. Germline V CDR1 and CDR2: SGDLS, YYNGEE. This CDR3 is 14 amino acids long. CDR3 amino acids: CASSPGQGAYEQFF. The DNA for the CDR3 is TGTGCCAGCAGCCCAGGACAGGGGGCTTATGAGCAGTTCTTC. Together with reference TRBV9 and TRBJ2-1, the CDR3 gives the full variable domain: DSGVTQTPKHLITATGQRVTLRCSPRSGDLSVYWYQQSLDQGLQFLIQYYNGEERAKGNILERFSAQQFPDLHSELNLSSLELGDSALYFCASSPGQGAYEQFFGPGTRLTVL.

V and J are TRBV7-8 and TRBJ1-2; 8 positions agree with TRBD1. Looked up from germline, CDR1 is SGHVS and CDR2 is FQNEAQ. The CDR3 sequence is 14 residues long. V lost 5 bases to trimming and J lost 9 bases; unmatched junction nucleotides: 11. Written as DNA, the CDR3 is TGTGCCAGCAGCCCAGGCAGGGGGCCACCACGCTACACCTTC. Translation gives CASSPGRGPPRYTF.

The V and J genes are TRBV19 and TRBJ1-5; D gene ambiguous. Trimming pared 5 bases from V and 3 bases from J, leaving 5 bases between. CDR1 and CDR2 from the germline V gene are LNHDA and SQIVND (reference sequence). The CDR3 is made up of 12 amino acids. The CDR3 nucleotides are TGTGCCAGTAGTCCTTACAATCAGCCCCAGCATTTT. Its translation: CASSPYNQPQHF.

The V call is TRBV6-1, the J call TRBJ1-5; D unclear. CDR3 length: 15 residues. Germline CDR1 MNHNS, CDR2 SASEGT. V lost 5 bases and J lost 2, with 13 bases in between. CDR3 residues: CASSIPSGGNQPQHF. The CDR3 DNA follows: TGTGCCAGCAGTATTCCAAGTGGAGGCAATCAGCCCCAGCATTTT.

The chain couples TRBV27 to TRBJ1-1, with TRBD1 as a possible D gene (5 bases). Germline loops: CDR1 MNHEY, CDR2 SMNVEV (reference sequence). V shed 7 bases and J shed 4 bases, with 7 bases lying between them. The CDR3 has 11 amino acids. CDR3 region: CASMGGTEAFF. For the CDR3, the DNA is TGTGCCAGCATGGGGGGCACTGAAGCTTTCTTT.

This clonotype was recorded a few times. V gene TRBV4-2 combines with J gene TRBJ2-2, with no clear D. CDR1 is LGHNA and CDR2 is YNFKEQ in the germline V gene. V was trimmed by 0 bases and J by 7 bases, leaving 15 bases between them. The CDR3 is made up of 16 amino acids. CDR3 bases: TGTGCCAGCAGCCAAGAAGGCCGGGTGGCGTTCGGGGAGCTGTTTTTT. Protein product: CASSQEGRVAFGELFF.

This sequence joins TRBV25-1 and TRBJ1-2, with D tentatively TRBD1 (6 bases). Germline lookup yields CDR1 MGHDK and CDR2 SYGVNS. The CDR3 extends over 13 amino acids. Trimming shortened V by 7 bases and J by 3 bases, and 12 bases separated the two germline ends. CDR3 nucleotides: TGTGCCAGCACCGAGGGGGGGTACTATGGCTACACCTTC. Amino acid sequence: CASTEGGYYGYTF.

Many counts were recorded for this clonotype. The chain uses TRBV27 and TRBJ2-7, with 7 bases fitting TRBD1. The CDR3 is 12 residues long. V gave up 9 bases and J gave up 2 bases; unmatched junction bases: 4. The germline CDR1 and CDR2 sequences are MNHEY and SMNVEV (reference sequence). The CDR3 bases are TGTGCCAGTAGTACAGGGGCCTACGAGCAGTACTTC. Translated: CASSTGAYEQYF.

The rearrangement links TRBV7-8 to TRBJ2-1, with a possible D match to TRBD2 (5 bases). Germline CDR1 and CDR2: SGHVS and FQNEAQ. With 4 bases removed from V and 5 bases from J, the gap between germline ends came to 18 bases. The CDR3 totals 16 residues. The CDR3 loop reads CASSSPRSGDHNEQFF. In DNA form, the CDR3 reads TGTGCCAGCAGCTCCCCCCGGAGCGGAGATCACAATGAGCAGTTCTTC.

The V gene is TRBV10-3, the J gene TRBJ2-7; 8 nucleotides align to TRBD1. Germline CDR1 reads ENHRY; CDR2 reads SYGVKD. J was trimmed by 12 bases and V by 3 bases; bases with no gene match: 4. The CDR3 is made up of 11 amino acids. As DNA, the CDR3 is TGTGCCATCAGTGACTGGGACAGGTCGTACTTC. This codes for CAISDWDRSYF.

The chain recombines TRBV20-1 with TRBJ2-7; 7 bases line up with TRBD2. The CDR3 is made up of 14 amino acids. Trimming took 1 base from V and 0 from J; bases not matched to a gene: 3. Germline values: CDR1 DFQATT, CDR2 SNEGSKA (reference sequence). CDR3 DNA sequence: TGCAGTGCTAGAGGGCGGGAGAGCTCCTACGAGCAGTACTTC. Translation: CSARGRESSYEQYF.

This clonotype has just one count. The chain carries TRBV27 and TRBJ2-1; D is perhaps TRBD2 (5 bases). V gave up 5 bases and J gave up 0 bases, with 8 bases separating them. The CDR3 extends over 14 amino acids. Germline V CDR1 and CDR2: MNHEY, SMNVEV (reference sequence). This CDR3 reads CASSLGISYNEQFF. The CDR3 nucleotides are TGTGCCAGCAGTCTCGGGATCTCCTACAATGAGCAGTTCTTC.

The chain recombines TRBV27 with TRBJ1-1; 7 nucleotides align to TRBD1. The germline CDR1 and CDR2 sequences are MNHEY and SMNVEV (reference sequence). The CDR3 is 14 residues long. The ends lost 3 bases at V and 1 base at J; junction bases unmatched: 2. CDR3 sequence reads: CASSFGTANTEAFF. In DNA form, the CDR3 reads TGTGCCAGCAGTTTTGGGACAGCGAACACTGAAGCTTTCTTT.

The chain employs TRBV27 and TRBJ2-7; TRBD1 is a possible D gene (5 bases). The CDR3 runs to 14 residues. V lost 4 bases to trimming and J lost 0 bases, with 10 bases between them. CDR1 and CDR2 (germline): MNHEY, SMNVEV (reference sequence). The DNA for the CDR3 is TGTGCCAGCAGTTCCGTGGGGCACTCCTACGAGCAGTACTTC. Translation gives CASSSVGHSYEQYF.

This clonotype was detected only once. J is TRBJ2-5 and V is TRBV6-6; D unresolved. From germline, CDR1 is MNHNY and CDR2 SVGAGI (reference sequence). V dropped 1 base and J dropped 2 bases, with 14 bases sitting between them. The CDR3 contains 16 residues. The CDR3 sequence is CASSYFVWAEQETQYF. CDR3 in DNA: TGTGCCAGCAGTTACTTCGTTTGGGCAGAACAAGAGACCCAGTACTTC.